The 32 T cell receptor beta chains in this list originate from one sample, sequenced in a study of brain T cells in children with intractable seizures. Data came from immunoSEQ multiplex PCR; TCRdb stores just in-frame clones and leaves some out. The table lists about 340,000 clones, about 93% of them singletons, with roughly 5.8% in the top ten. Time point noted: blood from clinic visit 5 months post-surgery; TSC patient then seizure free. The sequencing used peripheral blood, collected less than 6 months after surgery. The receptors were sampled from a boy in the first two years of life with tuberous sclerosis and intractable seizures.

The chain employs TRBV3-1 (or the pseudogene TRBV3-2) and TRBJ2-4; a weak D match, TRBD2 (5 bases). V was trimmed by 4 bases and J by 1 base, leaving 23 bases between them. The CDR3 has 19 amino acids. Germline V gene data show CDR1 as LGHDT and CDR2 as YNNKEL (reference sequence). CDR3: CASSPATHNSEPAKNIQYF. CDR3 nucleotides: TGTGCCAGCAGCCCGGCGACCCATAATAGCGAACCGGCCAAAAACATTCAGTACTTC.

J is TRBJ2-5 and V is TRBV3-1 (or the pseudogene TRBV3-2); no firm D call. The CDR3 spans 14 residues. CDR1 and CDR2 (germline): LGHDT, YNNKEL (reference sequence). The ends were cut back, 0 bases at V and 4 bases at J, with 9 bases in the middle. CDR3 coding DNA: TGTGCCAGCAGCCAAGAGGAACTATTAGAGACCCAGTACTTC. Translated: CASSQEELLETQYF.

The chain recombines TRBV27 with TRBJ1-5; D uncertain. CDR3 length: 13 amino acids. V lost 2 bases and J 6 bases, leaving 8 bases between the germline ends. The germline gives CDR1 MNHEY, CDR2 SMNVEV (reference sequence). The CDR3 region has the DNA TGTGCCAGCAGTTTAGAAGGGAGTCAGCCCCAGCATTTT. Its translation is CASSLEGSQPQHF.

CDR3 DNA sequence: TGTGCCAGCAGTTATACCAAGAGGGCTGAAGCTTTCTTT. Translated, it gives CASSYTKRAEAFF. The chain employs TRBV6-5 and TRBJ1-1; D is undetermined. The germline V and J ends were trimmed by 3 bases and 6 bases, with 11 bases remaining between them. The CDR3 covers 13 residues. CDR1 and CDR2 (germline): MNHEY, SVGAGI.

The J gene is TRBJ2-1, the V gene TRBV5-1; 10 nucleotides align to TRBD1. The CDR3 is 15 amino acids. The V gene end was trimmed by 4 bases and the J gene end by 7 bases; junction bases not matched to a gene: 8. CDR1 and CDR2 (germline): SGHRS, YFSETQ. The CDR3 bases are TGCGCCAGCAGCCCCGTCGGGACAGGGGTGAATGAGCAGTTCTTC. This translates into CASSPVGTGVNEQFF.

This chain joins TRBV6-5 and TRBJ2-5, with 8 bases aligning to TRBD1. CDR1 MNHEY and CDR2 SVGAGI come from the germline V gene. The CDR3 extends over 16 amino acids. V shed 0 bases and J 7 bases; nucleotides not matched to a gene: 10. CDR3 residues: CASSYSGQGGMGTQYF. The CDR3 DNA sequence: TGTGCCAGCAGTTACTCCGGACAGGGCGGGATGGGGACCCAGTACTTC.

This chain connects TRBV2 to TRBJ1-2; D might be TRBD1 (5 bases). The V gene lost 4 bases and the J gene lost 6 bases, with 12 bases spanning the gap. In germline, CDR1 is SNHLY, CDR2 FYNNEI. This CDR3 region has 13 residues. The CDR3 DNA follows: TGTGCCAGCAGTGCCGGGACCTGGAATGGCTACACCTTC. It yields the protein CASSAGTWNGYTF.

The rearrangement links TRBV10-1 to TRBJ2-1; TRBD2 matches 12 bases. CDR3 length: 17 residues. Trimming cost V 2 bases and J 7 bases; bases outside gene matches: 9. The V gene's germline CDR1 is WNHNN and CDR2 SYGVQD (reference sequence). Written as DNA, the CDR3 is TGCGCCAGCAGTGAGGGACCGGGACTAGCGGGTCCGAATGAGCAGTTCTTC. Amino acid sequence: CASSEGPGLAGPNEQFF.

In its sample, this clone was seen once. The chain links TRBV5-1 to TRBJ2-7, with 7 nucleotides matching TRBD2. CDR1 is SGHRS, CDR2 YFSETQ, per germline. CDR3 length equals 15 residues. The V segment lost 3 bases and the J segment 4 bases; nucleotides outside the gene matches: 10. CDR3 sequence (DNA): TGCGCCAGCAGCTATAACCTAGCGGTTCGATACGAGCAGTACTTC. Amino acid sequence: CASSYNLAVRYEQYF.

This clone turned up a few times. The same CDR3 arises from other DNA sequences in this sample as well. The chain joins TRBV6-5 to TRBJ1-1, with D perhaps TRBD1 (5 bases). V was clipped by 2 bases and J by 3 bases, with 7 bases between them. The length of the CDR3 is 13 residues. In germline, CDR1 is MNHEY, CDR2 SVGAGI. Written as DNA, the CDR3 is TGTGCCAGCAGTTACAGAGGGGACACTGAAGCTTTCTTT. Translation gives CASSYRGDTEAFF.

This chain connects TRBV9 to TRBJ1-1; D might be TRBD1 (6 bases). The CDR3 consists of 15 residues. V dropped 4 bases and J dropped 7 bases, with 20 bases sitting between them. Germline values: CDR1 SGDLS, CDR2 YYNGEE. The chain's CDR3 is CASSPNSWGAGEAFF. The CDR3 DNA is TGTGCCAGCAGCCCCAATAGCTGGGGGGCTGGTGAAGCTTTCTTT.

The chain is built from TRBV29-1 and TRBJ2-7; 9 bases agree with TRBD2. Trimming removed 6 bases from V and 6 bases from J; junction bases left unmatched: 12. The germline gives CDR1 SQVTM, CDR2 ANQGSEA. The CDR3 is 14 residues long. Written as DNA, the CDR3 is TGCAGCGTCCCTATAGTAGCGGGAGATAGCGAGCAGTACTTC. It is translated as CSVPIVAGDSEQYF.

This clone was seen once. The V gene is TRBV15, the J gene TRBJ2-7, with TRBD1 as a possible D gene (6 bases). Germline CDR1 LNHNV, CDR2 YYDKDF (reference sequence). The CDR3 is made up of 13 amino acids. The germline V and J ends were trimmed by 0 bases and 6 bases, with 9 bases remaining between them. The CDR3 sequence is CATSREAGAEQYF. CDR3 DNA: TGTGCCACCAGCAGAGAAGCAGGGGCCGAGCAGTACTTC.

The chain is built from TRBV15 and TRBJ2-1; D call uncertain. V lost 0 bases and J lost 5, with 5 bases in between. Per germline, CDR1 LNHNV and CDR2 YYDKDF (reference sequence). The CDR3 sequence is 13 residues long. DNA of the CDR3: TGTGCCACCAGCAGAGATTTGAACAATGAGCAGTTCTTC. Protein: CATSRDLNNEQFF.

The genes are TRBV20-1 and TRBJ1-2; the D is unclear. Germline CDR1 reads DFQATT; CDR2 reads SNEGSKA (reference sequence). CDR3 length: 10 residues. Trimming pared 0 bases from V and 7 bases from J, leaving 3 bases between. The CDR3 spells CSARDFGYTF. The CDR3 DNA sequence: TGCAGTGCTAGAGATTTTGGCTACACCTTC.

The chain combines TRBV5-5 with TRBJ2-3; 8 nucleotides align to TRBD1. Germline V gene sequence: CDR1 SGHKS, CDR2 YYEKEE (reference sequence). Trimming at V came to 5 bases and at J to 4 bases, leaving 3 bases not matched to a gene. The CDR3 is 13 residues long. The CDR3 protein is CASRKDRADTQYF. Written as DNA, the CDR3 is TGTGCCAGCAGAAAGGACAGGGCAGATACGCAGTATTTT. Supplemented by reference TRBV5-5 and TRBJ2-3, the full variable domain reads DAGVTQSPTHLIKTRGQQVTLRCSPISGHKSVSWYQQVLGQGPQFIFQYYEKEERGRGNFPDRFSARQFPNYSSELNVNALLLGDSALYLCASRKDRADTQYFGPGTRLTVL.

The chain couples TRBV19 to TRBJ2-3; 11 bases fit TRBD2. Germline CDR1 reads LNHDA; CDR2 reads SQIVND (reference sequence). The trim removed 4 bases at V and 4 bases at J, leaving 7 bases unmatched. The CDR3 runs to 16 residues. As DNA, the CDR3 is TGTGCCAGTAGTAACCTAGCGGGGGGCTATCCAGATACGCAGTATTTT. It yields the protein CASSNLAGGYPDTQYF.

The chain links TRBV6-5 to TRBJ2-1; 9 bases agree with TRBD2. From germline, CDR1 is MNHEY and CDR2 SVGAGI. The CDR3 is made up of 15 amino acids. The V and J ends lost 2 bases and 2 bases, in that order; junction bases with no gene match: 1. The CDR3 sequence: CASSYGGRAYNEQFF. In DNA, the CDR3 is TGTGCCAGCAGTTACGGCGGGAGGGCCTACAATGAGCAGTTCTTC.

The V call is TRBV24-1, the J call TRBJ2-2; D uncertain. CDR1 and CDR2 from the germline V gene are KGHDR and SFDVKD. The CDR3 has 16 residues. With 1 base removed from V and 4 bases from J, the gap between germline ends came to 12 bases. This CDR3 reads CATSDFPADLTGELFF. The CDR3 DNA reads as TGTGCCACCAGTGATTTCCCCGCGGATCTCACCGGGGAGCTGTTTTTT.

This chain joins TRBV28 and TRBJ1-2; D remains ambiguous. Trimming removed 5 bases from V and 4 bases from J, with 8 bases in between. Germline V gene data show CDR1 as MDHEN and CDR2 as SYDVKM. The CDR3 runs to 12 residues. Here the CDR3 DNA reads TGTGCCAGCAGTCCCATGAGCTATGGCTACACCTTC. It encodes CASSPMSYGYTF.

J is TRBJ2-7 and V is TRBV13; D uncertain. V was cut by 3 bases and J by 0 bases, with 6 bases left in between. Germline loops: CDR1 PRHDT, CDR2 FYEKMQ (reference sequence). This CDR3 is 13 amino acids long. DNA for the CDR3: TGTGCCAGCAGCTTCGGCCTCTCCTACGAGCAGTACTTC. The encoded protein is CASSFGLSYEQYF.

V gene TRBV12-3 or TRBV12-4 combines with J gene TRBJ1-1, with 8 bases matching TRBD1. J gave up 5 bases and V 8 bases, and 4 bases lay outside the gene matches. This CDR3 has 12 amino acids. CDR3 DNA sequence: TGTGCCAGCGTCCGACAGGGGACTGAAGCTTTCTTT. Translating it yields CASVRQGTEAFF.

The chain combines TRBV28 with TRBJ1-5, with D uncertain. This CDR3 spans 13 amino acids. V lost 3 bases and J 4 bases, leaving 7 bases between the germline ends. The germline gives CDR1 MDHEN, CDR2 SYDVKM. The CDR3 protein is CASSFTVNQPQHF. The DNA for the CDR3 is TGTGCCAGCAGTTTCACAGTTAATCAGCCCCAGCATTTT.

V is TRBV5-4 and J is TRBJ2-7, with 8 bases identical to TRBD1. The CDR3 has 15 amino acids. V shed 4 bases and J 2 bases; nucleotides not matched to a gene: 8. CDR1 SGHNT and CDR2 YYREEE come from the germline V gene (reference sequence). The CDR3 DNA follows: TGTGCCAGCAGCATAGGGACAGGCAATACCTACGAGCAGTACTTC. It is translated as CASSIGTGNTYEQYF. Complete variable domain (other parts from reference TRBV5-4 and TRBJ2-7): ETGVTQSPTHLIKTRGQQVTLRCSSQSGHNTVSWYQQALGQGPQFIFQYYREEENGRGNFPPRFSGLQFPNYSSELNVNALELDDSALYLCASSIGTGNTYEQYFGPGTRLTVT.

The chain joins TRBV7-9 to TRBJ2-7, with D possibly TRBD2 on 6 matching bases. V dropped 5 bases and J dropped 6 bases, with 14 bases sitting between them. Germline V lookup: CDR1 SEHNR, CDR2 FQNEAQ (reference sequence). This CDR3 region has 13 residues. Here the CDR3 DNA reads TGTGCCAGCAGCCCGATTGACGGGGGCGAGCAGTACTTC. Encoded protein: CASSPIDGGEQYF.

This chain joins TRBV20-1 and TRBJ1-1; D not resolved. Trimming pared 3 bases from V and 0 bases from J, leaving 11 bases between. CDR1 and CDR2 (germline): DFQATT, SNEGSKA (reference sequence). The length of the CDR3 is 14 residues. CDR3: CSASRQTLNTEAFF. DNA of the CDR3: TGCAGTGCTAGTCGGCAGACCCTGAACACTGAAGCTTTCTTT.

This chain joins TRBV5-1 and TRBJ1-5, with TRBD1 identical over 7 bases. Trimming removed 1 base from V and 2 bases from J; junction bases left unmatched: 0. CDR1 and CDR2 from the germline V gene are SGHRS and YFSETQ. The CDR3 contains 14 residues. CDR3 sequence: CASSLTGGNQPQHF. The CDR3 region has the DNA TGCGCCAGCAGCTTGACAGGGGGCAATCAGCCCCAGCATTTT.

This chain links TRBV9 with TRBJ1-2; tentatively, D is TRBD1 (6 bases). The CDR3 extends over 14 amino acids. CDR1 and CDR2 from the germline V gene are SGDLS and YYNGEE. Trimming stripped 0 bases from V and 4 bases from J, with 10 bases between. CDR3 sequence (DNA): TGTGCCAGCAGCGTAGCCAAAGGGGGCTATGGCTACACCTTC. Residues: CASSVAKGGYGYTF.

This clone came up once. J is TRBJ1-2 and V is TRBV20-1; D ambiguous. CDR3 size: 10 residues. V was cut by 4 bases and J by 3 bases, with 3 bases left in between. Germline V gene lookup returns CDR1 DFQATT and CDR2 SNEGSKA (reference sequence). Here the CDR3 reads CSANDYGYTF. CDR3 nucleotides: TGCAGTGCTAATGACTATGGCTACACCTTC.

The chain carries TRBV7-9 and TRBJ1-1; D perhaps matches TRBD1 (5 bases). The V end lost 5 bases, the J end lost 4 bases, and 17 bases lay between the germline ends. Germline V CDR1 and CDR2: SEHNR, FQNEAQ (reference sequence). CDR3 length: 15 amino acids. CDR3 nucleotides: TGTGCCAGCAGCCCACAGGAGGTAAGAGGCACTGAAGCTTTCTTT. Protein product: CASSPQEVRGTEAFF.

This CDR3 reads CASSRGIFEQFF. The CDR3 DNA reads TGTGCCAGCAGCCGGGGGATTTTTGAGCAGTTCTTC. The rearrangement links TRBV7-9 to TRBJ2-1, with D tentatively TRBD2 (6 bases). The CDR3 extends over 12 amino acids. Trimming took 5 bases from V and 9 from J, leaving 11 bases between them. Germline assignment: CDR1 SEHNR and CDR2 FQNEAQ (reference sequence). Full variable domain (remainder filled in from reference TRBV7-9 and TRBJ2-1): DTGVSQNPRHKITKRGQNVTFRCDPISEHNRLYWYRQTLGQGPEFLTYFQNEAQLEKSRLLSDRFSAERPKGSFSTLEIQRTEQGDSAMYLCASSRGIFEQFFGPGTRLTVL.

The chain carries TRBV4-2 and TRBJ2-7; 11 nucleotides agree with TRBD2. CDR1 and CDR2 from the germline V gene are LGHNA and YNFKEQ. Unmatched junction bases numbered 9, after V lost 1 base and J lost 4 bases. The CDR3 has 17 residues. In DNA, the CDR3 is TGTGCCAGCAGCCAAGGTAATCCGGGACTAGCGGTTTACGAGCAGTACTTC. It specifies CASSQGNPGLAVYEQYF.